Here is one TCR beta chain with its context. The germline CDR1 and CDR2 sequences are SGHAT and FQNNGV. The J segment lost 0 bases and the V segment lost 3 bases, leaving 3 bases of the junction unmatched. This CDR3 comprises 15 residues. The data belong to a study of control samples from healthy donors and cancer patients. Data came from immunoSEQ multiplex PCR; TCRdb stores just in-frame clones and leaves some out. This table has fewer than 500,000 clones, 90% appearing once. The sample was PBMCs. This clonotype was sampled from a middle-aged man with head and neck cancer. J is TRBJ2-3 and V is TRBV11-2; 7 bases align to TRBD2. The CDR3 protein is CASSFSGLSTDTQYF. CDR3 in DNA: TGTGCCAGCAGCTTTAGCGGGCTCAGCACAGATACGCAGTATTTT.